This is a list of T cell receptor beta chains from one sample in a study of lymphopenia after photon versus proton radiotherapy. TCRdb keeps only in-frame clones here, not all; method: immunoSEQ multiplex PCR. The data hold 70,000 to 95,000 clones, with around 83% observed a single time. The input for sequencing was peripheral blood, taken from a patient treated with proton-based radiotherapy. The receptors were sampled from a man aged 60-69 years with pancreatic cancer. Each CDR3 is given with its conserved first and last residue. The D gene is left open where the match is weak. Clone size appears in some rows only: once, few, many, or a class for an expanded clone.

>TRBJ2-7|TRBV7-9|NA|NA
TGTGCCAGCAGCTTATATGGGGGGCCTCGCTCCTACGAGCAGTACTTC
CASSLYGGPRSYEQYF
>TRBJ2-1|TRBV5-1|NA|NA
TGCGCCAGCAGCGTGGGACCGGGCAATGAGCAGTTCTTC
CASSVGPGNEQFF
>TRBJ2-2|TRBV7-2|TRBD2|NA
TGTGCCAGCAGCGGGCTAGCGGGATCCACCGGGGAGCTGTTTTTT
CASSGLAGSTGELFF
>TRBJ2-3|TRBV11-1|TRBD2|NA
TGTGCCAGCAGCATTAGCGGGAGGGCATCAGATACGCAGTATTTT
CASSISGRASDTQYF
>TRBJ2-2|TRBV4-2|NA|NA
TGTGCCAGCAGCCAAGCCCGCACCGGGGAGCTGTTTTTT
CASSQARTGELFF
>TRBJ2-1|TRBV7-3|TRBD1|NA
TGTGCCAGCAGCTTAACCGTACAGGGGCCGAGGGGCTACAATGAGCAGTTCTTC
CASSLTVQGPRGYNEQFF
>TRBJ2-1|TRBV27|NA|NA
TGTGCCAGCAGCTTAGAGGGCAGGGCCGATGAGCAGTTCTTC
CASSLEGRADEQFF
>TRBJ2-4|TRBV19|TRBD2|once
TGTGCCAGTACCCCCGGACTAGCGGGAGTGAACATTCAGTACTTC
CASTPGLAGVNIQYF
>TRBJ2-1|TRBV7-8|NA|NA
TGTGCCAGCAGTACAGGGCTCCATGGTATTAATGAGCAGTTCTTC
CASSTGLHGINEQFF
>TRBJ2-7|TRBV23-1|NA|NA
TGCGCCAGCAGTCCCCGCAAGCAGAGTCCTACCTACGAGCAGTACTTC
CASSPRKQSPTYEQYF
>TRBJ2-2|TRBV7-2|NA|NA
TGTGCCAGCAGCTTAGCGAGGGCTGGGGAGCTGTTTTTT
CASSLARAGELFF
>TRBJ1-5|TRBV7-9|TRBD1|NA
TGTGCCAGCAGCCTCACAGGGGGCAATCAGCCCCAGCATTTT
CASSLTGGNQPQHF
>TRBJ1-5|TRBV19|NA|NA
TGTGCCAGTAGTGCCGAGGTCCGGGGTCAGCCCCAGCATTTT
CASSAEVRGQPQHF
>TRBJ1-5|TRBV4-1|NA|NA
TGCGCCAGCAGCCAAGGGGGGGTAGCTAGTCAGCCCCAGCATTTT
CASSQGGVASQPQHF
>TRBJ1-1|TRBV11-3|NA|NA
TGTGCCAGCAGCCCCCTGAAGGGGAGGACTGAAGCTTTCTTT
CASSPLKGRTEAFF
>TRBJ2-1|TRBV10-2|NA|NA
TGCGCCAGCAGTGTCCCCCTAGCATATGAGCAGTTCTTC
CASSVPLAYEQFF
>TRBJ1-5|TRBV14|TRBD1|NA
TGTGCCAGCAGCAAAGGGGGCGCGGGCAATCAGCCCCAGCATTTT
CASSKGGAGNQPQHF
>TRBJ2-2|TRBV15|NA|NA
TGTGCCACCAGCAGAGATGGTACGGGGGAGCTGTTTTTT
CATSRDGTGELFF
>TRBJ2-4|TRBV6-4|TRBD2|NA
TGTGCCAGCAGTGACCACAGCGGGACCGGCAAAAACATTCAGTACTTC
CASSDHSGTGKNIQYF
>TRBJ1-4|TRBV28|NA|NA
TGTGCCAGCAGTTATCTCCAAGGGTTGCAGGGCCGCGAAAAACTGTTTTTT
CASSYLQGLQGREKLFF
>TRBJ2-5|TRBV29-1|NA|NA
TGCAGCGTTGAACAGGGACAAGAGACCCAGTACTTC
CSVEQGQETQYF
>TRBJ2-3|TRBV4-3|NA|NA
TGCGCCAGCAGCCGAATCCAGGGGTATGCTACAGATACGCAGTATTTT
CASSRIQGYATDTQYF
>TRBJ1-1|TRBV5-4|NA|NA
TGTGCCAGCAGCAAACCCGGCCGGACCGGGAACACTGAAGCTTTCTTT
CASSKPGRTGNTEAFF
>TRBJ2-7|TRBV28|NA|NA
TGTGCCACTTCGGGGGCAAGGCTGCCGGCCGAGCAGTACTTC
CATSGARLPAEQYF
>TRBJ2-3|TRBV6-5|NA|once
TGTGCCAGCAGTTACTCCACGAGCACGTCAGATACGCAGTATTTT
CASSYSTSTSDTQYF
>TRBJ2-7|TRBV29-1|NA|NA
TGCAGCGTCCTGTCCGACAGGCCCACCTACGAGCAGTACTTC
CSVLSDRPTYEQYF
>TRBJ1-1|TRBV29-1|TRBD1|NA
TGCAGCGTTGAGTCGGGACAGGTGAACACTGAAGCTTTCTTT
CSVESGQVNTEAFF
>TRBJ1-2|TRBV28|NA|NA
TGTGCCAGCAGAATAGGACCTATTGTTGGCTACACCTTC
CASRIGPIVGYTF
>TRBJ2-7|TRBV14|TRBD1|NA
TGTGCCAGCAGCCCTCCACGGGACAGGGTGAACTACGAGCAGTACTTC
CASSPPRDRVNYEQYF
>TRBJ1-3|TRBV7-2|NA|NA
TGTGCCAGCAGCTCCCCGGCCGGAGGTGGAAACACCATATATTTT
CASSSPAGGGNTIYF
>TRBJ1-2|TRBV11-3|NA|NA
TGTGCCAGCAGCCAACGACAGACCGACGGCTACACCTTC
CASSQRQTDGYTF
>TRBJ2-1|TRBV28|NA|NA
TGTGCCAGCAGTCTAGGCGGCCAGGCCTCATACAATGAGCAGTTCTTC
CASSLGGQASYNEQFF
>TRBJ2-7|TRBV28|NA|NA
TGTGCCAGCAGTTTCGGGAATTTCCCCTACGAGCAGTACTTC
CASSFGNFPYEQYF
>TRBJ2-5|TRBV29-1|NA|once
TGCAGCGCCCGGGCCTCAAGGGGAGAGACCCAGTACTTC
CSARASRGETQYF
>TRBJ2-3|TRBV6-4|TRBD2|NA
TGTGCCAGCAGCTTAGCGGGAGGAACAGATACGCAGTATTTT
CASSLAGGTDTQYF
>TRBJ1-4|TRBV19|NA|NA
TGTGCCAGTAGTACGACTCCGGACGGGTCTCCTGCAACTAATGAAAAACTGTTTTTT
CASSTTPDGSPATNEKLFF
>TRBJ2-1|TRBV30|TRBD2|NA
TGTGCCTGGAGGGCGGGAGTCCGGAATGAGCAGTTCTTC
CAWRAGVRNEQFF
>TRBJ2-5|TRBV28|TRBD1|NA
TGTGCCAGCAGCCGGACAGGGGGCTTCGGGACCCAGTACTTC
CASSRTGGFGTQYF
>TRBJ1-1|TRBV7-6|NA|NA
TGTGCCAGCAGCTTAGTCGGGGGGGGTGTGAACACTGAAGCTTTCTTT
CASSLVGGGVNTEAFF
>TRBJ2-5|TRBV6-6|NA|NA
TGTGCCAGCAGCTACAGGGATTACCAAGAGACCCAGTACTTC
CASSYRDYQETQYF
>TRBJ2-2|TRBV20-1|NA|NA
TGCAGTGCTATAAACACCGGGGAGCTGTTTTTT
CSAINTGELFF
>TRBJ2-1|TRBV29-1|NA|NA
TGCAGCGTTGTACCTAGCAGGGGGGGCAATGAGCAGTTCTTC
CSVVPSRGGNEQFF
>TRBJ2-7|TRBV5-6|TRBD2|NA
TGTGCCAGCAGCCGACGGACTAGCGGGAGGATCAACGAGCAGTACTTC
CASSRRTSGRINEQYF
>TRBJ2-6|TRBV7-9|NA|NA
TGTGCCAGCAGCCCCCCAGGGAGTCCTCTGGACTCTGGGGCCAACGTCCTGACTTTC
CASSPPGSPLDSGANVLTF
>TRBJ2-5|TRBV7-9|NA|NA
TGTGCCAGCAGCTTTCAGGTGGGGGCCCAGTACTTC
CASSFQVGAQYF
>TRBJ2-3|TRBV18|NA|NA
TGTGCCAGCTCACGAGGGGACGGTTCGGTGAACACGCAGTATTTT
CASSRGDGSVNTQYF
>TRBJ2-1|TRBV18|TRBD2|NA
TGTGCCAGCTCAGCGGGACTAGCGGGATCCGGTGATGAGCAGTTCTTC
CASSAGLAGSGDEQFF
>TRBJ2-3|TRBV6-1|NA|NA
TGTGCCAGCAGTGACCCCCGACAAGGCACAGATACGCAGTATTTT
CASSDPRQGTDTQYF
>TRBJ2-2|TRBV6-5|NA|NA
TGTGCCAGCAGAGCGACAGGATCGAACACCGGGGAGCTGTTTTTT
CASRATGSNTGELFF
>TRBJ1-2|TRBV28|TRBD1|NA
TGTGCCAGCAGCACCGGGACAGTGCAAGGGAGGTCCTACACCTTC
CASSTGTVQGRSYTF
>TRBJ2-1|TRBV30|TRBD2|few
TGTGCCTGGGCGACTAGCGGGGCAGACAATGAGCAGTTCTTC
CAWATSGADNEQFF
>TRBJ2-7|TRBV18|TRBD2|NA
TGTGCCAGCTCGCCGGGACTAGCCTACGAGCAGTACTTC
CASSPGLAYEQYF
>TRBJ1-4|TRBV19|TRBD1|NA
TGTGCCAGTATAAGCCGACAGGGGATCTTTAAGAATGAAAAACTGTTTTTT
CASISRQGIFKNEKLFF
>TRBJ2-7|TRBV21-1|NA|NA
TGTGCCAGCAGCAAAATTACTAGCGGTTCTCCCTACGAGCAGTACTTC
CASSKITSGSPYEQYF
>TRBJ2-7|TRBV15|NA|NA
TGTGCCACCAGCCAGACATATTCCTACGAGCAGTACTTC
CATSQTYSYEQYF